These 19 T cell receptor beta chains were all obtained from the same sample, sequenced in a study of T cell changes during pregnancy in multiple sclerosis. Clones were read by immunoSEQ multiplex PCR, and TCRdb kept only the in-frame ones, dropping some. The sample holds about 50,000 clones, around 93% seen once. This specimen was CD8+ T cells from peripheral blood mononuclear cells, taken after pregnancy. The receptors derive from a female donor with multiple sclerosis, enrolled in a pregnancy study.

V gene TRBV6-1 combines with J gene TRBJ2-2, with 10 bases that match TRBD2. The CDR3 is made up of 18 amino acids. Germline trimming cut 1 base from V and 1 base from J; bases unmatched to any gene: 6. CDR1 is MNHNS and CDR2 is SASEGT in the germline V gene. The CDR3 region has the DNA TGTGCCAGCAGTGAAGGTTTGGGACTAGCGTTGAACACCGGGGAGCTGTTTTTT. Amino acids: CASSEGLGLALNTGELFF.

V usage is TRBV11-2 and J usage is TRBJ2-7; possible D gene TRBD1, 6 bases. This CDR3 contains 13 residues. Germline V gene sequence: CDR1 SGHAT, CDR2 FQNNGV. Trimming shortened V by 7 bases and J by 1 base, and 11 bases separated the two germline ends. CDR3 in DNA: TGTGCCAGCATAGGGGGTCTTTCCTACGAGCAGTACTTC. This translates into CASIGGLSYEQYF.

CDR3 nucleotides: TGTGCCAGCAGCCCTGGGGGCGCGGATACGCAGTATTTT. The encoded protein is CASSPGGADTQYF. The J gene is TRBJ2-3, the V gene TRBV9, with a weak D call TRBD1 (6 bases). The V end lost 4 bases, the J end lost 6 bases, and 12 bases lay between the germline ends. Germline V gene lookup returns CDR1 SGDLS and CDR2 YYNGEE. This CDR3 contains 13 residues. Full variable domain (missing parts from reference TRBV9 and TRBJ2-3): DSGVTQTPKHLITATGQRVTLRCSPRSGDLSVYWYQQSLDQGLQFLIQYYNGEERAKGNILERFSAQQFPDLHSELNLSSLELGDSALYFCASSPGGADTQYFGPGTRLTVL.

CDR3 protein: CASRKAGSTEAFF. CDR3 bases: TGTGCCAGCAGAAAGGCGGGGTCCACTGAAGCTTTCTTT. The rearrangement joins TRBV6-5 to TRBJ1-1; no clear D. Germline V gene lookup returns CDR1 MNHEY and CDR2 SVGAGI. Deletions cut 6 bases from V and 4 bases from J, with 12 bases between. The CDR3 is made up of 13 amino acids.

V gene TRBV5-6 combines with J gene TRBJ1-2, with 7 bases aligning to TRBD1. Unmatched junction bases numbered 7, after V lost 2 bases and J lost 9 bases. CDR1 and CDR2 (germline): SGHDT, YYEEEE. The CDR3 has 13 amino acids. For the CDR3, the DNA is TGTGCCAGCAGCTTAGGAACAGGGGCGCGCTACACCTTC. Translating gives CASSLGTGARYTF.

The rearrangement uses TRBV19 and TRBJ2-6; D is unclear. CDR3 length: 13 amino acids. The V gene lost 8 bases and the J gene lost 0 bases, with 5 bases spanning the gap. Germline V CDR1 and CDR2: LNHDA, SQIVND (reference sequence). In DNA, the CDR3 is TGTGCCAGTCGCGGCTCTGGGGCCAACGTCCTGACTTTC. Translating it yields CASRGSGANVLTF.

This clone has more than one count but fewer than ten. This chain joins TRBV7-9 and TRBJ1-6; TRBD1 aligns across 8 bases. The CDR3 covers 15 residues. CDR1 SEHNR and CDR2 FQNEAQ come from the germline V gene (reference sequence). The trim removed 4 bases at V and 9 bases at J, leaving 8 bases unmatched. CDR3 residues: CASSSGTGGFSPLHF. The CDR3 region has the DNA TGTGCCAGCAGCTCAGGGACAGGCGGGTTTTCACCCCTCCACTTT.

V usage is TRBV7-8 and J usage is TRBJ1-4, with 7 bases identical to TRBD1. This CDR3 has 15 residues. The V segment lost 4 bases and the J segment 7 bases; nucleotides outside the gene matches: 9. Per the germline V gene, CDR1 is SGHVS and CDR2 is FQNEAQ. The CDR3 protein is CASSSYRGVGEKLFF. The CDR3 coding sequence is TGTGCCAGCAGCTCCTACAGGGGAGTAGGTGAAAAACTGTTTTTT.

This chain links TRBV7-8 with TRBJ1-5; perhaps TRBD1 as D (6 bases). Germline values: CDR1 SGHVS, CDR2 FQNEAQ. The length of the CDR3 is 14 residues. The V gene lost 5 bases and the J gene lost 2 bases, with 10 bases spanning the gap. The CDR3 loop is CASSRRQGNQPQHF. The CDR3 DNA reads TGTGCCAGCAGCCGCAGACAGGGCAATCAGCCCCAGCATTTT.

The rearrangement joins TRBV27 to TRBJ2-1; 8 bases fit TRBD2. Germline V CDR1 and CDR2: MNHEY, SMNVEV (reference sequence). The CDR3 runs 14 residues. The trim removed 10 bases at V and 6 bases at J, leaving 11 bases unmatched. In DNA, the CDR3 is TGTGCCATCAAAGGCGGGGGGCCTTTCAATGAGCAGTTCTTC. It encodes CAIKGGGPFNEQFF.

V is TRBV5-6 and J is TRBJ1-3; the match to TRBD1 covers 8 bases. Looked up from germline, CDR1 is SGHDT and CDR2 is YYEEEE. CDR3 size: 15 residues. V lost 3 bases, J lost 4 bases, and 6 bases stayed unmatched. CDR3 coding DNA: TGTGCCAGCAGCTCATTGACAGGGGCCGGAAACACCATATATTTT. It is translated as CASSSLTGAGNTIYF.

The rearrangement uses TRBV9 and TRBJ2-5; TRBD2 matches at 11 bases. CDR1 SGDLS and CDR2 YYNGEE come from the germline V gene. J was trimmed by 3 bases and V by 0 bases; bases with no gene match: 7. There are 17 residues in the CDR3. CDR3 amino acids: CASSVDPSGGTKETQYF. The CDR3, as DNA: TGTGCCAGCAGCGTAGACCCTAGCGGGGGGACTAAAGAGACCCAGTACTTC. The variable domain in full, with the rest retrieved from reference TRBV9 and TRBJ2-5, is DSGVTQTPKHLITATGQRVTLRCSPRSGDLSVYWYQQSLDQGLQFLIQYYNGEERAKGNILERFSAQQFPDLHSELNLSSLELGDSALYFCASSVDPSGGTKETQYFGPGTRLLVL.

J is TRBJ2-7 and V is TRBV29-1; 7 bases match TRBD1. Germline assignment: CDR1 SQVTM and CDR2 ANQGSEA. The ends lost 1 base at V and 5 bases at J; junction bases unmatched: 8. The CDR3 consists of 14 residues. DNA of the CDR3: TGCAGCGTTGAAGTTGGGAACAGGGGCAACGAGCAGTACTTC. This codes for CSVEVGNRGNEQYF.

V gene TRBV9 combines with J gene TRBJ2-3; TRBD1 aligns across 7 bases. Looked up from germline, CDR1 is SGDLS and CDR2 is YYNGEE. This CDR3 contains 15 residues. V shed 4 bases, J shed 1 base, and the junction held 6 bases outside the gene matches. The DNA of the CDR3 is TGTGCCAGCAGCCCCTGGGACAGCCGCACAGATACGCAGTATTTT. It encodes CASSPWDSRTDTQYF.

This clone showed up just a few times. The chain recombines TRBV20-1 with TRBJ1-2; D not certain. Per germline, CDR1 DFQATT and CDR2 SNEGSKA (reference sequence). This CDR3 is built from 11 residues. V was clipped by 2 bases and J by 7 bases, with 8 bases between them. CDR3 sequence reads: CSARIGFGYTF. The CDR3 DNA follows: TGCAGTGCTAGAATCGGGTTTGGCTACACCTTC.

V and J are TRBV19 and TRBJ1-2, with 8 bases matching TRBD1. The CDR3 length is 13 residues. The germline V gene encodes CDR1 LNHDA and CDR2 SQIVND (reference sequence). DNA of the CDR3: TGTGCAACCGGACAGGGAAATGTTGTAGGCTACACCTTC. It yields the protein CATGQGNVVGYTF.

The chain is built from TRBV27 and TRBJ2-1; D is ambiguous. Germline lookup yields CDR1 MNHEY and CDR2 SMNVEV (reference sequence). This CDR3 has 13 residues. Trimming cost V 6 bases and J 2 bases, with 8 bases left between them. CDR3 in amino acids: CASSPEPYNEQFF. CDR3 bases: TGTGCCAGCAGCCCGGAGCCCTACAATGAGCAGTTCTTC.

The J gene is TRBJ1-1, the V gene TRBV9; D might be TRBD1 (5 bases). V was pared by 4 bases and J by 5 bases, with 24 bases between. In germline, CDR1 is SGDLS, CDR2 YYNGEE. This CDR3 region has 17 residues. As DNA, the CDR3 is TGTGCCAGCAGCCCTAGCGCAGGGAGGAGAAGTGGGACTGAAGCTTTCTTT. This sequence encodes CASSPSAGRRSGTEAFF.

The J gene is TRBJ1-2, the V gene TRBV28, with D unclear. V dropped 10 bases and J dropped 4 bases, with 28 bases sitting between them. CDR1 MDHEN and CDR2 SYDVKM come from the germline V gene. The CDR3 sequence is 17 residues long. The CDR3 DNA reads TGTGCCACCCTCAGGCAAACGGAGGGATCGAGAAGCTATGGCTACACCTTC. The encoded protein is CATLRQTEGSRSYGYTF.